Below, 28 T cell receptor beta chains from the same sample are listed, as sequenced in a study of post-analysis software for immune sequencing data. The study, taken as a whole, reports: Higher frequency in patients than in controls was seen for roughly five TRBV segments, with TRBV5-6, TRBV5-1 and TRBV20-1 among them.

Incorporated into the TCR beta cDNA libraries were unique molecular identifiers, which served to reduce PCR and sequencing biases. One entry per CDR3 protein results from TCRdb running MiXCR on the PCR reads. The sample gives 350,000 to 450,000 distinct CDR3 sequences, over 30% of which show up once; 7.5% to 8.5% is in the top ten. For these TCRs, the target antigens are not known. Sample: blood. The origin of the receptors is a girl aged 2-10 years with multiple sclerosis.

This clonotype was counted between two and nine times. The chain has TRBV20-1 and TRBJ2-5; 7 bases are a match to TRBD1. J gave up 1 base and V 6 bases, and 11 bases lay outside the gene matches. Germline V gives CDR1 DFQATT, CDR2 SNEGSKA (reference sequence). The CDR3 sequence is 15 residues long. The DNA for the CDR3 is TGCAGTGCCCTTAATCGACAGGGAACCCAAGAGACCCAGTACTTC. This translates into CSALNRQGTQETQYF.

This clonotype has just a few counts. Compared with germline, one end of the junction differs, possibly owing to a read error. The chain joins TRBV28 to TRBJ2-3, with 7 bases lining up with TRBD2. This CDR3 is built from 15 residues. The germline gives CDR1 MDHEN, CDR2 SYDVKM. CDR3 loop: CAGSFRAGSTDTQYF. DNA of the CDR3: TGTGCCGGCAGTTTCCGAGCGGGGAGCACAGATACGCAGTATTTT.

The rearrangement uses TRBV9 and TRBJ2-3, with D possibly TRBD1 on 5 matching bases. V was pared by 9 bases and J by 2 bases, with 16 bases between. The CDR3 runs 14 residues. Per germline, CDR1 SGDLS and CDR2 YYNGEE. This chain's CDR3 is CATSRGGSTDTQYF. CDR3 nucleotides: TGTGCCACCTCAAGGGGCGGTTCCACAGATACGCAGTATTTT.

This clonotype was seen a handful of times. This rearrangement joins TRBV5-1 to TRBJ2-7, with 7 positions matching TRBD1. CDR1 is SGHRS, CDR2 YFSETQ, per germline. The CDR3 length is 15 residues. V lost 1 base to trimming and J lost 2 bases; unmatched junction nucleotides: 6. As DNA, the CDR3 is TGCGCCAGCAGCTTGTTGACAGGGCCCACCTACGAGCAGTACTTC. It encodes CASSLLTGPTYEQYF.

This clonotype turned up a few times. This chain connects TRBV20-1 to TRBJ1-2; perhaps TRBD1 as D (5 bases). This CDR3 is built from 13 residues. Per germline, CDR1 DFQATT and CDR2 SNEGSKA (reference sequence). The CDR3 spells CSDGQVTNYGYTF. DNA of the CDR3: TGCAGCGACGGACAAGTTACTAACTATGGCTACACCTTC.

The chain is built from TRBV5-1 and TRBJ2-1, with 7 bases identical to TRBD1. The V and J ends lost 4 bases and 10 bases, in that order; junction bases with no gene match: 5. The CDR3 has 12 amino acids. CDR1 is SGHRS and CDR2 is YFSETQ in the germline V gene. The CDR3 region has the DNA TGCGCCAGCAGCAGAGACAGGGACGAGCAGTTCTTC. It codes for CASSRDRDEQFF.

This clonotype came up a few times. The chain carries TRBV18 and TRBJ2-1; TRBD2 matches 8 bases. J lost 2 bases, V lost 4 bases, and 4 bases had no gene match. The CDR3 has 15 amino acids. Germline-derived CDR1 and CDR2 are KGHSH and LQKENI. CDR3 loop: CASSLSGTAYNEQFF. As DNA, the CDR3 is TGTGCCAGCTCACTTAGCGGGACCGCCTACAATGAGCAGTTCTTC. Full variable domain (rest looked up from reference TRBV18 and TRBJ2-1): NAGVMQNPRHLVRRRGQEARLRCSPMKGHSHVYWYRQLPEEGLKFMVYLQKENIIDESGMPKERFSAEFPKEGPSILRIQQVVRGDSAAYFCASSLSGTAYNEQFFGPGTRLTVL.

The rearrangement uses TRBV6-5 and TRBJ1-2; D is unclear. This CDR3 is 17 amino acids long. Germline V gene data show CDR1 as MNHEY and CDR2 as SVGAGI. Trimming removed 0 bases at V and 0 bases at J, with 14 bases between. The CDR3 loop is CASSYSIADGANYGYTF. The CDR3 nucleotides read TGTGCCAGCAGTTACTCGATAGCGGACGGAGCTAACTATGGCTACACCTTC.

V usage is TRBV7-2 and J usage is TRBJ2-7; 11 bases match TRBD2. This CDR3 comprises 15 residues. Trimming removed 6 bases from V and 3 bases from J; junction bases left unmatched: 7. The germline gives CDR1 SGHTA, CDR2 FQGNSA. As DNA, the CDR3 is TGTGCCAGCAGAGAAACTAGCGGGAGTCTCTACGAGCAGTACTTC. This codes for CASRETSGSLYEQYF. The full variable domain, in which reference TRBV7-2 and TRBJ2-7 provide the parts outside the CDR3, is GAGVSQSPSNKVTEKGKDVELRCDPISGHTALYWYRQSLGQGLEFLIYFQGNSAPDKSGLPSDRFSAERTGGSVSTLTIQRTQQEDSAVYLCASRETSGSLYEQYFGPGTRLTVT.

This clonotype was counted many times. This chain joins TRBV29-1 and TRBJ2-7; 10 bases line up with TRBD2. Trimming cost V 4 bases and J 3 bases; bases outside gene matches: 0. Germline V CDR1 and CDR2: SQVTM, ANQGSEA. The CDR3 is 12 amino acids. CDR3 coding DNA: TGCAGCGTTGGGACTAGCGGCTACGAGCAGTACTTC. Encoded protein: CSVGTSGYEQYF.

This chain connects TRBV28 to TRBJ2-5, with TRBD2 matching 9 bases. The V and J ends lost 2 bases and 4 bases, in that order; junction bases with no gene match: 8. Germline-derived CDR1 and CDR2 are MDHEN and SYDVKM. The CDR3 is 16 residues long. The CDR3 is CASSLAGGGALETQYF. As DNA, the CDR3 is TGTGCCAGCAGTTTAGCAGGCGGGGGGGCCTTAGAGACCCAGTACTTC.

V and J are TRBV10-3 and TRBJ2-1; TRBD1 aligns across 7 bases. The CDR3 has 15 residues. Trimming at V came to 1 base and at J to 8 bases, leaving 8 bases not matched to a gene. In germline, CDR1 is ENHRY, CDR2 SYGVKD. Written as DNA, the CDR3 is TGTGCCATCAGTGAGTGGCAGGGGGATTCCGATGAGCAGTTCTTC. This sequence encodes CAISEWQGDSDEQFF.

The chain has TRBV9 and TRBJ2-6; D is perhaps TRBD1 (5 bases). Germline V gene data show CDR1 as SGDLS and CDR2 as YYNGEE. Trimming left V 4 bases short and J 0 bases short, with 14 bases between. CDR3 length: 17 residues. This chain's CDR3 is CASSPQMTVSGANVLTF. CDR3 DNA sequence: TGTGCCAGCAGCCCCCAGATGACAGTCTCTGGGGCCAACGTCCTGACTTTC.

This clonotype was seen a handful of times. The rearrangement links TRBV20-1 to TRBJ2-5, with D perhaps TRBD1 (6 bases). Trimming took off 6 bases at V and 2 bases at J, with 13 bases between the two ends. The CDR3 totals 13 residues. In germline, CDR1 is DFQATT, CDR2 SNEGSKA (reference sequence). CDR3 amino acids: CSADNGQQETQYF. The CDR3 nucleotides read TGCAGTGCCGACAACGGACAGCAAGAGACCCAGTACTTC.

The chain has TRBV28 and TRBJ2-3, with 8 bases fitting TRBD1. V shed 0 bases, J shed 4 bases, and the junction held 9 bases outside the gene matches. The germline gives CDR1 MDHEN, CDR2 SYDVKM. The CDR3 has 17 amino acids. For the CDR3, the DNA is TGTGCCAGCAGTTTATGGGACAGGGAAAATTCCGCAGATACGCAGTATTTT. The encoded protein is CASSLWDRENSADTQYF.

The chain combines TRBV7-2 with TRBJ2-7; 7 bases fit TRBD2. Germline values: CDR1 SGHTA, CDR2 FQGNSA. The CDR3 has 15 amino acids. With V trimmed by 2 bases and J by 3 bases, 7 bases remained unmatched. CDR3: CASSLSAQRGYEQYF. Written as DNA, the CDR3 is TGTGCCAGCAGCTTATCGGCCCAGCGGGGCTACGAGCAGTACTTC.

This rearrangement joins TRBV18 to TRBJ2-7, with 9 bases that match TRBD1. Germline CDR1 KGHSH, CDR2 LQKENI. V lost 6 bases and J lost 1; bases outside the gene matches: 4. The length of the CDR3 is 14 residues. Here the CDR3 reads CASSTGTGSYEQYF. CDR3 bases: TGTGCCAGCTCCACCGGGACAGGGTCCTACGAGCAGTACTTC.

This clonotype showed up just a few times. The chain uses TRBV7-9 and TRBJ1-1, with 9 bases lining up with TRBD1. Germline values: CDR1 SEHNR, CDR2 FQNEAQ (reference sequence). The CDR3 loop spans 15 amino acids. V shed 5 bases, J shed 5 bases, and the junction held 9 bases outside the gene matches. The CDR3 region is CASSLWTGAETEAFF. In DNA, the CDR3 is TGTGCCAGCAGCCTCTGGACAGGGGCCGAAACTGAAGCTTTCTTT.

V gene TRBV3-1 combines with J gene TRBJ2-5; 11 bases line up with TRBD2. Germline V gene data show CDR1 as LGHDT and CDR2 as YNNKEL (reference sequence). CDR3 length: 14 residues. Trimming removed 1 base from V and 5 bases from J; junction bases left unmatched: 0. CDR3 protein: CASSQGTSGETQYF. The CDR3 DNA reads TGTGCCAGCAGCCAAGGGACTAGCGGGGAGACCCAGTACTTC.

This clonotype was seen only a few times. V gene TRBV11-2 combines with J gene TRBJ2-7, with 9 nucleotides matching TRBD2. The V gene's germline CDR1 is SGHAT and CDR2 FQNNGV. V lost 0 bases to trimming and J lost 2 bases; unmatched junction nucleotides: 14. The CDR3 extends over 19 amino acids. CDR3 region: CASSLDSLEIGGGAYEQYF. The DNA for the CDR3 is TGTGCCAGCAGCTTAGATAGTTTAGAGATAGGCGGGGGGGCCTACGAGCAGTACTTC.

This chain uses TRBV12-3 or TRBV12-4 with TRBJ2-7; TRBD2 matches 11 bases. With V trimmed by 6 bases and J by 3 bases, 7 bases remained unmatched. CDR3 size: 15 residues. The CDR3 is CASSRSGRALYEQYF. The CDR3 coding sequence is TGTGCCAGCAGCCGTAGCGGGAGGGCCCTCTACGAGCAGTACTTC.

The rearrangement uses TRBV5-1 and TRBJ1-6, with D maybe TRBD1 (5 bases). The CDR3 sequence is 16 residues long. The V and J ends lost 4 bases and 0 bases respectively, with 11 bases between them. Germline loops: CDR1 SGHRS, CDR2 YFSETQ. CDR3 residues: CASSGTGDSYNSPLHF. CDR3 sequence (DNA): TGCGCCAGCAGCGGGACGGGGGACTCCTATAATTCACCCCTCCACTTT.

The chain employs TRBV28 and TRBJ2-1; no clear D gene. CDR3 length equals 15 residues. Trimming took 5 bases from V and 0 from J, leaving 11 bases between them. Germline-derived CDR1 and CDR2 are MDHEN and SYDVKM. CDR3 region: CASSNPGPSYNEQFF. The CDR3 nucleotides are TGTGCCAGCAGTAACCCCGGGCCCTCCTACAATGAGCAGTTCTTC.

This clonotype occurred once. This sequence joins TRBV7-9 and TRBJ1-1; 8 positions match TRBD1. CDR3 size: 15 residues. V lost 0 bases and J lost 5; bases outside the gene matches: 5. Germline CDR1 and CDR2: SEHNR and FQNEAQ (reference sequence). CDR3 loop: CASSLAQGARTEAFF. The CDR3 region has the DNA TGTGCCAGCAGCTTAGCGCAGGGGGCAAGGACTGAAGCTTTCTTT.

The CDR3 nucleotides read TGTGCCAGCAGCTTATTCGGGACAGGGTCCTACAATGAGCAGTTCTTC. Protein product: CASSLFGTGSYNEQFF. The chain couples TRBV7-8 to TRBJ2-1, with 9 bases fitting TRBD1. Germline V CDR1 and CDR2: SGHVS, FQNEAQ. CDR3 length: 16 residues. V lost 2 bases and J lost 1; bases outside the gene matches: 3.

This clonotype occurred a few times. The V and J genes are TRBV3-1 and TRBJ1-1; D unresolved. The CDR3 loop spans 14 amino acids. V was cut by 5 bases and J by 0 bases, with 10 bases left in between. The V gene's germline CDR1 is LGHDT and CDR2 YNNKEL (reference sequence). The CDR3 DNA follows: TGTGCCAGCAGCAACGGAAGGATGAACACTGAAGCTTTCTTT. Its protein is CASSNGRMNTEAFF.

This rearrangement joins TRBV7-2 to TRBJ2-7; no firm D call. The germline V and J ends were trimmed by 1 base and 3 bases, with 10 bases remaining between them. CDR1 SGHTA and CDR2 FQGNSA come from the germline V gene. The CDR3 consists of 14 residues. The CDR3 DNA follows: TGTGCCAGCAGCTTAGTTCCACCTAGCTACGAGCAGTACTTC. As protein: CASSLVPPSYEQYF. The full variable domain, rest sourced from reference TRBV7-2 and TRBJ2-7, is GAGVSQSPSNKVTEKGKDVELRCDPISGHTALYWYRQSLGQGLEFLIYFQGNSAPDKSGLPSDRFSAERTGGSVSTLTIQRTQQEDSAVYLCASSLVPPSYEQYFGPGTRLTVT.

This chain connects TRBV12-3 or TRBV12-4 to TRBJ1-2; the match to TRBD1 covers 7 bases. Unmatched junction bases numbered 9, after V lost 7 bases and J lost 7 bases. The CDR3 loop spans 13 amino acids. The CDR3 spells CASKRQGLPGYTF. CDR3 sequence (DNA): TGTGCCAGCAAGCGACAGGGTTTGCCTGGCTACACCTTC.